The 10 T cell receptor beta chains in this list originate from one sample, sequenced in a study of blood T cell repertoires in COVID-19. Assay used: immunoSEQ multiplex PCR; TCRdb lists only in-frame clones, some missing. The table shows approximately 250,000 clones, with 84% occurring only once. Sequenced sample: peripheral blood. Receptor source: a human donor in a cohort sampled during active COVID-19.

The rearrangement uses TRBV18 and TRBJ1-5; weak D call: TRBD1 (6 bases). Germline CDR1 is KGHSH and CDR2 is LQKENI. This CDR3 comprises 16 residues. Deletions cut 2 bases from V and 7 bases from J, with 18 bases between. This chain's CDR3 is CASSPVEQQGNQPQHF. In DNA form, the CDR3 reads TGTGCCAGCTCACCAGTAGAGCAACAGGGTAACCAGCCCCAGCATTTT. The variable domain in full, with the rest retrieved from reference TRBV18 and TRBJ1-5, is NAGVMQNPRHLVRRRGQEARLRCSPMKGHSHVYWYRQLPEEGLKFMVYLQKENIIDESGMPKERFSAEFPKEGPSILRIQQVVRGDSAAYFCASSPVEQQGNQPQHFGDGTRLSIL.

For the CDR3, the DNA is TGTGCCAGCAGTGTAGTCGCGGAGACCCAGTACTTC. It codes for CASSVVAETQYF. The chain uses TRBV2 and TRBJ2-5; D remains ambiguous. CDR1 is SNHLY, CDR2 FYNNEI, per germline. This CDR3 is built from 12 residues. The germline V and J ends were trimmed by 4 bases and 5 bases, with 8 bases remaining between them.

The J gene is TRBJ2-7, the V gene TRBV7-2; possible D gene TRBD1, 5 bases. Trimming shortened V by 5 bases and J by 7 bases, and 12 bases separated the two germline ends. Germline V gene lookup returns CDR1 SGHTA and CDR2 FQGNSA. The CDR3 spans 12 residues. The CDR3 nucleotides read TGTGCCAGCAGCCGACAGACTCGAGAGCAGTACTTC. It specifies CASSRQTREQYF.

The chain uses TRBV28 and TRBJ2-7; 13 bases agree with TRBD2. The germline V gene encodes CDR1 MDHEN and CDR2 SYDVKM. Trimming cost V 7 bases and J 2 bases; bases outside gene matches: 11. The CDR3 runs to 17 residues. The CDR3 nucleotides read TGTGCCAGCACCCCCCTGACTAGCGGGGGGCTTCCCTACGAGCAGTACTTC. Amino acid sequence: CASTPLTSGGLPYEQYF.

J is TRBJ2-1 and V is TRBV7-9, with a weak D call TRBD2 (5 bases). The CDR3 has 17 amino acids. From germline, CDR1 is SEHNR and CDR2 FQNEAQ (reference sequence). V gave up 1 base and J gave up 1 base, with 14 bases separating them. CDR3 in amino acids: CASSLDSVSGSYNEQFF. In nucleotides, the CDR3 is TGTGCCAGCAGCTTAGATAGCGTGAGCGGATCCTACAATGAGCAGTTCTTC.

V is TRBV5-1 and J is TRBJ1-2; D is ambiguous. This CDR3 is built from 13 residues. V lost 6 bases, J lost 5 bases, and 14 bases lay in between. CDR1 and CDR2 from the germline V gene are SGHRS and YFSETQ. CDR3 nucleotides: TGCGCCAGCAACTCCGGAGGGTTGTATGGCTACACCTTC. Its protein is CASNSGGLYGYTF. The full variable domain, with the rest looked up from reference TRBV5-1 and TRBJ1-2, is KAGVTQTPRYLIKTRGQQVTLSCSPISGHRSVSWYQQTPGQGLQFLFEYFSETQRNKGNFPGRFSGRQFSNSRSEMNVSTLELGDSALYLCASNSGGLYGYTFGSGTRLTVV.

Here the CDR3 DNA reads TGCGCCAGCAGCTTGGAGGGCAGGGGCAATAATTCACCCCTCCACTTT. As protein: CASSLEGRGNNSPLHF. This rearrangement joins TRBV5-1 to TRBJ1-6; maybe TRBD1 (6 bases). CDR3 size: 16 residues. Trimming shortened V by 0 bases and J by 5 bases, and 12 bases separated the two germline ends. Germline CDR1 SGHRS, CDR2 YFSETQ.

This clone has a handful of counts. The rearrangement uses TRBV29-1 and TRBJ1-1, with 10 bases aligning to TRBD1. Losses at the gene ends were 2 bases for V and 5 bases for J; bases not matched to a gene: 2. Per the germline V gene, CDR1 is SQVTM and CDR2 is ANQGSEA. There are 13 residues in the CDR3. The CDR3 is CSVEMDRGTEAFF. CDR3 nucleotides: TGCAGCGTTGAAATGGACAGGGGGACTGAAGCTTTCTTT.

About this clone: The identical CDR3 is also encoded by other nucleotide sequences in the sample. The J gene is TRBJ1-1, the V gene TRBV5-6; no clear D. The CDR3 is 15 residues long. The V end was cut by 5 bases, the J end by 4 bases, with 18 bases between. CDR1 is SGHDT and CDR2 is YYEEEE in the germline V gene. The CDR3 sequence: CASSLQALRSTEAFF. The CDR3 bases are TGTGCCAGCAGTTTGCAGGCTTTAAGAAGCACTGAAGCTTTCTTT.

The chain combines TRBV5-4 with TRBJ2-1; 13 bases match TRBD2. CDR1 is SGHNT and CDR2 is YYREEE in the germline V gene (reference sequence). CDR3 length equals 16 residues. J was trimmed by 7 bases and V by 4 bases; bases with no gene match: 8. The CDR3 nucleotides read TGTGCCAGCAGCCCCGGACTAGCGGGAGCTTTGAATGAGCAGTTCTTC. Translated, it gives CASSPGLAGALNEQFF.